Given below is one T cell receptor (beta chain) in context. Its target is unknown. Looked up from germline, CDR1 is SGHNT and CDR2 is YYREEE (reference sequence). The CDR3 is 22 amino acids. Trimming took 0 bases from V and 5 from J; bases not matched to a gene: 25. The data stem from a study of response to subunit inactivated influenza vaccine. Study-level results: Authors suggested each seasonal flu vaccination may recruit only limited numbers of new T cells.

TCRdb reprocessed the RT-PCR reads with MiXCR, giving one entry per CDR3 protein. The table shows some 180,000 distinct CDR3 sequences, with roughly 8.7% occurring only once. The specimen was non-naive T cells sorted from PBMCs, collected on the day of vaccination. The V and J genes are TRBV5-4 and TRBJ2-1; 8 bases line up with TRBD2. The clonotype originates from a man between 45 and 60 years old who received an inactivated influenza vaccine. The CDR3 DNA follows: TGTGCCAGCAGCTTGGGTTATTTCGAAGGTCTAGCGGGCGGGGGGACGAACAATGAGCAGTTCTTC. Amino acid sequence: CASSLGYFEGLAGGGTNNEQFF.